This TCR beta chain was identified in a study of spatial heterogeneity in lung cancer. Study details: There were consistently more beta-chain sequences detected than alpha-chain sequences.

Trimming took 5 bases from V and 3 from J, leaving 8 bases between them. The CDR3 length is 13 residues. Germline V CDR1 and CDR2: LNHDA, SQIVND (reference sequence). Regarding time point: sample taken at primary tumor resection. The study sequenced unsorted whole RNA from tumor, nontumor lung or frozen PBMC. The donors comprised 70 to 85 untreated early-stage non-small cell lung cancer patients. TCRdb re-called the 5' RACE reads with MiXCR, one entry per CDR3 protein. The sample consists of over 10,000 distinct CDR3 sequences, about 18% of them appearing once. The rearrangement links TRBV19 to TRBJ2-1; D unresolved. Sample: PBMCs, taken at surgery. The receptor comes from a male donor with early-stage non-small cell lung cancer. In nucleotides, the CDR3 is TGTGCCAGTAGTGTGAAAGTCTACAATGAGCAGTTCTTC. Translated, it gives CASSVKVYNEQFF.